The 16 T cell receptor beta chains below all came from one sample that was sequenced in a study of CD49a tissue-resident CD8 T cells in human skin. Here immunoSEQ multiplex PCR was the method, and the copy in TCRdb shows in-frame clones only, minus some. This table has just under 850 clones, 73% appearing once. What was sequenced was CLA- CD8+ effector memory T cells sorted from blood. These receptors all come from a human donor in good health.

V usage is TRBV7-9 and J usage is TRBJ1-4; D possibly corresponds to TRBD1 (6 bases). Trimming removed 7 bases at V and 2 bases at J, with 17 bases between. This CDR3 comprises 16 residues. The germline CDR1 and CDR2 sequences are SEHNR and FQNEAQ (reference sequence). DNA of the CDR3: TGTGCCAGCACCCCGGGCAGGGGTGCGACTAATGAAAAACTGTTTTTT. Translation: CASTPGRGATNEKLFF.

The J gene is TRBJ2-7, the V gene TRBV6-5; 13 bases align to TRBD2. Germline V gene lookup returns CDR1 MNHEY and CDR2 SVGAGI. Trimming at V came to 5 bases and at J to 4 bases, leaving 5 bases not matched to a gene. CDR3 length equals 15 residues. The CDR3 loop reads CASSVTSGGAYEQYV. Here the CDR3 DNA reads TGTGCCAGCAGTGTAACTAGCGGGGGGGCTTACGAGCAGTACGTC.

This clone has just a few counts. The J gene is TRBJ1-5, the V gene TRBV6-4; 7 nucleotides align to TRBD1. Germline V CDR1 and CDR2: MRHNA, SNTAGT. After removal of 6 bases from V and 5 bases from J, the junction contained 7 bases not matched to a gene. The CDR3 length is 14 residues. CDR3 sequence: CASRPRGTYQPQHF. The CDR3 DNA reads TGTGCCAGCAGGCCCAGGGGGACGTATCAGCCCCAGCATTTT.

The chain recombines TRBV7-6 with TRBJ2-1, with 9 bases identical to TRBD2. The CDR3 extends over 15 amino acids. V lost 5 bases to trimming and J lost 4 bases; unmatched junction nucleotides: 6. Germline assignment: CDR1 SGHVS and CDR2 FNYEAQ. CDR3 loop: CASSEIAGEYNEQFF. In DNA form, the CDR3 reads TGTGCCAGCAGCGAGATAGCGGGGGAGTACAATGAGCAGTTCTTC. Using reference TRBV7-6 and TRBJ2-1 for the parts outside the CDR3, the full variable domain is GAGVSQSPRYKVTKRGQDVALRCDPISGHVSLYWYRQALGQGPEFLTYFNYEAQQDKSGLPNDRFSAERPEGSISTLTIQRTEQRDSAMYRCASSEIAGEYNEQFFGPGTRLTVL.

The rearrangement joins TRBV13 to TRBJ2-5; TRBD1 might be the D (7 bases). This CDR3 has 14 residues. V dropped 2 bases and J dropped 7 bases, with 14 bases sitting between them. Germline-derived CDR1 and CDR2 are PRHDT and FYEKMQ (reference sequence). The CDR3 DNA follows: TGTGCCAGCAGCTTAATCGGCCAGGGGGGGACCCAGTACTTC. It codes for CASSLIGQGGTQYF.

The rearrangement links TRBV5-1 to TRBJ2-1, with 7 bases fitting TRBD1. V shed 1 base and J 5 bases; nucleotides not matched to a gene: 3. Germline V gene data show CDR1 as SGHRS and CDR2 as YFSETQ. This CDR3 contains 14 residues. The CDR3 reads CASSLTRGHNEQFF. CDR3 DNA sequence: TGCGCCAGCAGCTTGACGAGGGGGCACAATGAGCAGTTCTTC.

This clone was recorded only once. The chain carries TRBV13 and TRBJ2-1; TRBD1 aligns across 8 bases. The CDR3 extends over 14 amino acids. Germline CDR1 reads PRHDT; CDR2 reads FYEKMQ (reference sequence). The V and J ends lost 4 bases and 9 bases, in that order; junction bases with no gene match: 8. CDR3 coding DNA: TGTGCCAGCAGCTACCCGAGCGGACAGGGTGAGCAGTTCTTC. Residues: CASSYPSGQGEQFF.

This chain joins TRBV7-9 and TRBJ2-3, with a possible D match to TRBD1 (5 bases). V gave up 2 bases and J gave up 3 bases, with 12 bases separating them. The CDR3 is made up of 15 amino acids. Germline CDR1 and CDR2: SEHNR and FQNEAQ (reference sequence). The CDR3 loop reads CASSLKKGLTDTQYF. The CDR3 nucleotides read TGTGCCAGCAGCTTAAAAAAGGGGCTAACAGATACGCAGTATTTT.

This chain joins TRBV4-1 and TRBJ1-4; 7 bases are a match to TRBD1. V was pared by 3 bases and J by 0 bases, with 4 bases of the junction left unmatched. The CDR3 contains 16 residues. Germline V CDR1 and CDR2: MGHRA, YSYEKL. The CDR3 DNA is TGCGCCAGCAGCCAGGTACAGGGGACAACTAATGAAAAACTGTTTTTT. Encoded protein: CASSQVQGTTNEKLFF.

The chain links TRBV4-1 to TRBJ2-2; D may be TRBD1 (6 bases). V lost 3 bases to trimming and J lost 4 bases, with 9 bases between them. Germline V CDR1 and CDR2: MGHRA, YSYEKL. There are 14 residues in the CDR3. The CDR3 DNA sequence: TGCGCCAGCAGCCAGGCGACAGGCACCGGGGAGCTGTTTTTT. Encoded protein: CASSQATGTGELFF.

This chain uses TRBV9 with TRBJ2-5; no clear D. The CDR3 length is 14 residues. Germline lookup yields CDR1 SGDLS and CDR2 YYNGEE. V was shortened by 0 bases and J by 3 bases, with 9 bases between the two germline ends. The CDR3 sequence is CASSVVSSEETQYF. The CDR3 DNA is TGTGCCAGCAGCGTAGTTTCTAGTGAAGAGACCCAGTACTTC.

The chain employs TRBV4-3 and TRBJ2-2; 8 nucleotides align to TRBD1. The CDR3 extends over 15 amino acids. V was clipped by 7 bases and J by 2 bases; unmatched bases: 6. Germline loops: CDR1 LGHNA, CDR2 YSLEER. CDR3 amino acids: CASTSDRGNTGELFF. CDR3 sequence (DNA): TGCGCCAGCACGTCCGACAGGGGTAACACCGGGGAGCTGTTTTTT.

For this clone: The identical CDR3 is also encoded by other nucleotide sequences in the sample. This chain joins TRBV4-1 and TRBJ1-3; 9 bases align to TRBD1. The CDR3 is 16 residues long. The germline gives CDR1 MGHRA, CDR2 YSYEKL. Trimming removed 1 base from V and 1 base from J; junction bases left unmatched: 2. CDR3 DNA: TGCGCCAGCAGCCAAGCGACAGGGGGATCTGGAAACACCATATATTTT. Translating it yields CASSQATGGSGNTIYF.

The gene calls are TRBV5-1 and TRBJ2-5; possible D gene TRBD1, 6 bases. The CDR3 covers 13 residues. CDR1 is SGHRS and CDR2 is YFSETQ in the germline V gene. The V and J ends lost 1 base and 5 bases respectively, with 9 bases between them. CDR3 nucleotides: TGCGCCAGCAGCTTGACAGGGTTCGAGACCCAGTACTTC. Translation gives CASSLTGFETQYF.

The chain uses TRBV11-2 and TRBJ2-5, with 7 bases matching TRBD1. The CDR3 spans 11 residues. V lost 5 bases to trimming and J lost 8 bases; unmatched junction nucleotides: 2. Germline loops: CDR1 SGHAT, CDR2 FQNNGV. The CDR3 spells CASSQGVTQYF. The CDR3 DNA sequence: TGTGCCAGCAGCCAGGGGGTTACCCAGTACTTC.

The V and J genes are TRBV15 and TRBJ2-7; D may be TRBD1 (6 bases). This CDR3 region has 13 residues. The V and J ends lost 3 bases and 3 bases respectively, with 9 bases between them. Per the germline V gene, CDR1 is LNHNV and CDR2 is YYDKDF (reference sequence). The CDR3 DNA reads TGTGCCACCAGCAGGGACAGACACTACGAGCAGTACGTC. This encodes CATSRDRHYEQYV.